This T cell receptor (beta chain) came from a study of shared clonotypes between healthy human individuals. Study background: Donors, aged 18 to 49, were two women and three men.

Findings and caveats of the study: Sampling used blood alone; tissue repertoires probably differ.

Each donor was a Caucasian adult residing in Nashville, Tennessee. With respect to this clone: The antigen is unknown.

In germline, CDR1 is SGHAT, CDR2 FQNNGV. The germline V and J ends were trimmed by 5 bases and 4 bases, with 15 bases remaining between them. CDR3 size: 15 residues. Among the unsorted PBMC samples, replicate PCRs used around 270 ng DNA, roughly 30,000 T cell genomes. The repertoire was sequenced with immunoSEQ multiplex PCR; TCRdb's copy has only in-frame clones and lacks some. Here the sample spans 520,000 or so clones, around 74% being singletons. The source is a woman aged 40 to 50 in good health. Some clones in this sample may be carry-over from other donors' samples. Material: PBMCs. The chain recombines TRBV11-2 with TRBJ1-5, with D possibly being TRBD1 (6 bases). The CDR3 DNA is TGTGCCAGCAGCCTTCGGGGGGGCCCAAATCAGCCCCAGCATTTT. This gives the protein CASSLRGGPNQPQHF.